Listed here are 8 T cell receptor beta chains from one sample, sequenced in a study of CD8 T cell repertoires and HIV-1 epitope variants. These receptors' antigens are unknown. The assay was immunoSEQ multiplex PCR, and TCRdb's table has in-frame clones only and misses some. This table holds 3,000 to 4,500 clones, under 70% found once. Source material: cultured CD8+ T cells derived from PBMCs. The source of these receptors is a male donor with HIV.

The chain recombines TRBV5-4 with TRBJ1-1; D gene unclear. The V gene's germline CDR1 is SGHNT and CDR2 YYREEE (reference sequence). V lost 0 bases to trimming and J lost 1 base, with 7 bases between them. This CDR3 has 14 residues. CDR3 sequence (DNA): TGTGCCAGCAGCTTGGACAGCGGGAACACTGAAGCTTTCTTT. Protein sequence: CASSLDSGNTEAFF. Complete variable domain (other parts from reference TRBV5-4 and TRBJ1-1): ETGVTQSPTHLIKTRGQQVTLRCSSQSGHNTVSWYQQALGQGPQFIFQYYREEENGRGNFPPRFSGLQFPNYSSELNVNALELDDSALYLCASSLDSGNTEAFFGQGTRLTVV.

The gene calls are TRBV27 and TRBJ1-5; D possibly corresponds to TRBD1 (6 bases). There are 13 residues in the CDR3. Deletions cut 6 bases from V and 3 bases from J, with 9 bases between. CDR1 and CDR2 (germline): MNHEY, SMNVEV (reference sequence). CDR3 DNA sequence: TGTGCCAGCAGAACAGGGTACAATCAGCCCCAGCATTTT. This gives the protein CASRTGYNQPQHF.

V usage is TRBV5-1 and J usage is TRBJ1-4; no definite D call. Germline V gives CDR1 SGHRS, CDR2 YFSETQ. The ends were cut back, 0 bases at V and 5 bases at J, with 11 bases in the middle. This CDR3 contains 15 residues. The CDR3 region is CASSLDSALNEKLFF. In nucleotides, the CDR3 is TGCGCCAGCAGCTTGGATTCCGCCCTAAATGAAAAACTGTTTTTT.

This clone turned up a few times. The J gene is TRBJ1-2, the V gene TRBV7-2; a possible D gene is TRBD1 (5 bases). The germline gives CDR1 SGHTA, CDR2 FQGNSA. This CDR3 comprises 14 residues. Trimming cost V 4 bases and J 7 bases, with 16 bases left between them. The CDR3 loop reads CASSSGAHLGGYTF. The DNA of the CDR3 is TGTGCCAGCAGCTCCGGGGCCCATCTTGGTGGCTACACCTTC.

This clone was observed once. This chain uses TRBV28 with TRBJ1-2; TRBD1 is a possible D gene (6 bases). The CDR3 is 15 amino acids. Trimming removed 5 bases from V and 4 bases from J, with 17 bases in between. Looked up from germline, CDR1 is MDHEN and CDR2 is SYDVKM. The CDR3 nucleotides are TGTGCCAGCAGTCCACCCTTGGACAGTGCCTATGGCTACACCTTC. This translates into CASSPPLDSAYGYTF.

The chain couples TRBV6-1 to TRBJ2-2, with TRBD1 as a possible D gene (5 bases). Trimming removed 2 bases from V and 3 bases from J, with 13 bases in between. The V gene's germline CDR1 is MNHNS and CDR2 SASEGT. This CDR3 spans 16 amino acids. The CDR3 spells CASSELRRQYTGELFF. The DNA for the CDR3 is TGTGCCAGCAGTGAATTAAGGAGACAGTACACCGGGGAGCTGTTTTTT.

J is TRBJ2-1 and V is TRBV11-3; D remains ambiguous. Germline loops: CDR1 SGHNT, CDR2 YENEEA. V lost 6 bases to trimming and J lost 1 base, with 7 bases between them. This CDR3 region has 13 residues. This CDR3 is CASSSGSYNEQFF. The DNA for the CDR3 is TGTGCCAGCAGTAGTGGGTCCTACAATGAGCAGTTCTTC.

This clone appeared a single time. The rearrangement joins TRBV2 to TRBJ1-2; a weak D match, TRBD1 (6 bases). Trimming took off 6 bases at V and 8 bases at J, with 28 bases between the two ends. Germline CDR1 SNHLY, CDR2 FYNNEI. The CDR3 length is 17 residues. CDR3 coding DNA: TGTGCCAGCAGCCCATTTGGGGTTGATGGGGACAATCAAGGCTACACCTTC. Amino acids: CASSPFGVDGDNQGYTF. The full variable domain, rest sourced from reference TRBV2 and TRBJ1-2, is EPEVTQTPSHQVTQMGQEVILRCVPISNHLYFYWYRQILGQKVEFLVSFYNNEISEKSEIFDDQFSVERPDGSNFTLKIRSTKLEDSAMYFCASSPFGVDGDNQGYTFGSGTRLTVV.